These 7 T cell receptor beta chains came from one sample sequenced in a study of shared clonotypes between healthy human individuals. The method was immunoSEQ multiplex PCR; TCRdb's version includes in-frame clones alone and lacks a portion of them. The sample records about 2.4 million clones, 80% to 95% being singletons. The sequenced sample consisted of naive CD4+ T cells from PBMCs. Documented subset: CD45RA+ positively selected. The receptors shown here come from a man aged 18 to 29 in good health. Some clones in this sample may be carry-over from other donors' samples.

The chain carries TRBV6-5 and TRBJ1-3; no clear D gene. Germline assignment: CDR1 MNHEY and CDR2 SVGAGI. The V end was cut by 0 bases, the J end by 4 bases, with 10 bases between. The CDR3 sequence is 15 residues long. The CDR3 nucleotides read TGTGCCAGCAGTTACTCTTCCGCGGCAGGAAACACCATATATTTT. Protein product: CASSYSSAAGNTIYF.

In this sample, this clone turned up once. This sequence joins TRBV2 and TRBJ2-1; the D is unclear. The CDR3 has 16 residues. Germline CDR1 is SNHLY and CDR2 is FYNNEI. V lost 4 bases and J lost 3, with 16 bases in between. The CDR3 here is CASSGGLPTDYNEQFF. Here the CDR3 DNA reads TGTGCCAGCAGTGGAGGATTACCGACGGACTACAATGAGCAGTTCTTC.

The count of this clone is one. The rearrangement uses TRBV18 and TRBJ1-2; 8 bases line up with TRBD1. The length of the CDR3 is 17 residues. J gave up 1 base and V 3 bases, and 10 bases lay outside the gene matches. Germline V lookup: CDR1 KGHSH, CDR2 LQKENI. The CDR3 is CASSPLTGATYNYGYTF. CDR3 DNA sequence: TGTGCCAGCTCACCCTTGACAGGGGCTACCTATAACTATGGCTACACCTTC.

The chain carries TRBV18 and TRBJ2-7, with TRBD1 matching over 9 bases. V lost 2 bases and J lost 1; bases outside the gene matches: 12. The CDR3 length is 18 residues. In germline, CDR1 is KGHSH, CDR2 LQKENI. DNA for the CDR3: TGTGCCAGCTCACCAATCCCAAGTACAGGGGGCTCATCCTACGAGCAGTACTTC. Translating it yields CASSPIPSTGGSSYEQYF.

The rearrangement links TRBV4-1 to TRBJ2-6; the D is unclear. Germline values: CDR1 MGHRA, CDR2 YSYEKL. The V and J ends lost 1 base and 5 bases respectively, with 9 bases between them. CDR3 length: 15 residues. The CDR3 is CASSQAAAWANVLTF. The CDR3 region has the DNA TGCGCCAGCAGCCAAGCGGCGGCCTGGGCCAACGTCCTGACTTTC.

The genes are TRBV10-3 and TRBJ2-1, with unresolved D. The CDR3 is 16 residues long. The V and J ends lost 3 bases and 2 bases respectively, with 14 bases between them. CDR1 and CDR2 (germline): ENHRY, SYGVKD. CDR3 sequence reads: CAISESPVGTYNEQFF. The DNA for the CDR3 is TGTGCCATCAGTGAAAGTCCCGTAGGGACCTACAATGAGCAGTTCTTC.

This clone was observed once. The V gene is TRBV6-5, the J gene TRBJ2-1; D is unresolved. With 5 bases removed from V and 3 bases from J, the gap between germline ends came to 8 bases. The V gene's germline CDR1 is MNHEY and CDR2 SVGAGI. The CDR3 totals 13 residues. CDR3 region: CASSPRIYNEQFF. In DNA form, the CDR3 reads TGTGCCAGCAGTCCCCGGATCTACAATGAGCAGTTCTTC.